This is a list of T cell receptor beta chains from one sample in a study of cytomegalovirus exposure and HLA in healthy donors. Clones were read by immunoSEQ multiplex PCR, and TCRdb kept only the in-frame ones, dropping some. The sample contains about 130,000 clones, around 9% of which appear only once. Sequenced material: PBMCs. The receptors originated from a woman aged 35 to 49 in good health and CMV-seropositive. Each CDR3 is given with its conserved first and last residue. A D gene is named only where the DNA matches it firmly. Size tells how often a clone was seen (once, few, many) or the class of an expanded clone, and some rows leave it out.

>TRBV7-2|TRBJ2-7|TRBD2|few
TGTGCCAGCAGGCTCGGACTAGCGGACTCCTACGAGCAGTACTTC
CASRLGLADSYEQYF
>TRBV6-6|TRBJ2-2|NA|NA
TGTGCCAGCAGGGAGGCAGATGGGACCGGGGAGCTGTTTTTT
CASREADGTGELFF
>TRBV7-9|TRBJ1-1|NA|NA
TGTGCCAGCAGCTCCTCAGGGAAAGAAGGTGAAGCTTTCTTT
CASSSSGKEGEAFF
>TRBV21-1|TRBJ1-1|NA|few
TGTGCCAGCAGCAAAGATGAGGGGGGGTTACCGAACACTGAAGCTTTCTTT
CASSKDEGGLPNTEAFF
>TRBV29-1|TRBJ2-7|NA|NA
TGCAGCGTTGAAGTACGAGGAGCTCCCTACGAGCAGTACTTC
CSVEVRGAPYEQYF
>TRBV19|TRBJ2-3|NA|once
TGTGCCAGTAGTATAGTTGCCGGGGGACCCACAGATACGCAGTATTTT
CASSIVAGGPTDTQYF
>TRBV11-3|TRBJ2-5|NA|few
TGTGCCAGCAGCTTAGATCAGGGGGGAGAGACCCAGTACTTC
CASSLDQGGETQYF
>TRBV2|TRBJ2-2|NA|NA
TGTGCCAGCAGTGAACCCAGGGGTGGCACCGGGGAGCTGTTTTTT
CASSEPRGGTGELFF
>TRBV5-1|TRBJ1-1|NA|NA
TGCGCCAGCAGACCCATAAGGGGGAACACTGAAGCTTTCTTT
CASRPIRGNTEAFF
>TRBV5-1|TRBJ1-6|TRBD1|NA
TGCGCCAGCAGCCTACAGGGGGAGGATTCACCCCTCCACTTT
CASSLQGEDSPLHF